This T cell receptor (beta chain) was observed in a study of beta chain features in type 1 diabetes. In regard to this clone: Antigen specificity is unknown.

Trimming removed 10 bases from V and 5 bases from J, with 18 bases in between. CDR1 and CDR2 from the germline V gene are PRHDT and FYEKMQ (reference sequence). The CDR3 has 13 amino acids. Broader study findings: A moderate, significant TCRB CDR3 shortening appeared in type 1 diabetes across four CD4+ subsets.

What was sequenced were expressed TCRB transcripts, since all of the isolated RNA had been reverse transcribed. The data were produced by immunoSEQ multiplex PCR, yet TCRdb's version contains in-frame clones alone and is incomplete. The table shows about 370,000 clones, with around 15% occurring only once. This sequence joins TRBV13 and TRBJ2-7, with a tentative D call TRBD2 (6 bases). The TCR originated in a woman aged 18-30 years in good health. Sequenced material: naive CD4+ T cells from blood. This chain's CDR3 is CATGSGRTHEQYF. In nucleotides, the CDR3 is TGTGCCACAGGTTCCGGGAGAACCCACGAGCAGTACTTC.